Below are 23 T cell receptor beta chains sequenced from a single sample in a study of T cell clones after liver transplantation. The data were produced by immunoSEQ multiplex PCR, yet TCRdb's version contains in-frame clones alone and is incomplete. The table has 9,000 to 10,000 clones, 72% seen once; the top ten hold 22%. This material consisted of CD8+ T cells from blood, taken at the approximately 15-month timepoint. These receptor sequences come from a human patient who received a liver transplant. Some T cells may have originated in the graft donor.

The chain joins TRBV2 to TRBJ2-3, with D tentatively TRBD2 (6 bases). In germline, CDR1 is SNHLY, CDR2 FYNNEI. Trimming cost V 4 bases and J 2 bases, with 10 bases left between them. The CDR3 has 14 amino acids. As DNA, the CDR3 is TGTGCCAGCAGTGGGGGGGACCTCACAGATACGCAGTATTTT. Translation: CASSGGDLTDTQYF.

The chain uses TRBV13 and TRBJ2-1; D is undetermined. The CDR3 extends over 15 amino acids. Germline lookup yields CDR1 PRHDT and CDR2 FYEKMQ (reference sequence). V shed 7 bases and J shed 0 bases, with 13 bases lying between them. The CDR3 spells CASNPPVSSYNEQFF. CDR3 bases: TGTGCCAGCAATCCTCCGGTCAGCTCCTACAATGAGCAGTTCTTC.

The rearrangement links TRBV7-9 to TRBJ2-7; a weak D match, TRBD2 (5 bases). This CDR3 is built from 13 residues. The V end lost 3 bases, the J end lost 3 bases, and 9 bases lay between the germline ends. Germline V gene sequence: CDR1 SEHNR, CDR2 FQNEAQ (reference sequence). The CDR3 bases are TGTGCCAGCAGCTTGGACGGGAACTACGAGCAGTACGTC. Translation: CASSLDGNYEQYV.

This clone is termed medium-sized. The V gene is TRBV15, the J gene TRBJ2-2; unclear D gene. This CDR3 contains 12 residues. V was pared by 8 bases and J by 7 bases, with 11 bases between. CDR1 and CDR2 from the germline V gene are LNHNV and YYDKDF (reference sequence). The CDR3 reads CATRNTRGELFF. DNA of the CDR3: TGTGCCACCCGGAACACCCGCGGGGAGCTGTTTTTT.

The chain employs TRBV19 and TRBJ1-2; 9 nucleotides line up with TRBD1. The ends lost 2 bases at V and 6 bases at J; junction bases unmatched: 7. This CDR3 is built from 15 residues. CDR1 is LNHDA, CDR2 SQIVND, per germline (reference sequence). CDR3 nucleotides: TGTGCCAGTAGTATATCGGGACAGGGCTTAAATGGCTACACCTTC. It specifies CASSISGQGLNGYTF.

This rearrangement joins TRBV4-3 to TRBJ2-1; 12 bases line up with TRBD2. Germline V gene data show CDR1 as LGHNA and CDR2 as YSLEER. This CDR3 has 15 residues. V dropped 4 bases and J dropped 6; count of bases not matched to a gene: 4. The CDR3 DNA reads as TGCGCCAGCAGCCGCGGACTAGCGGGGTCCAATGAGCAGTTCTTC. Its translation is CASSRGLAGSNEQFF.

The rearrangement uses TRBV7-9 and TRBJ2-5, with TRBD1 as a possible D gene (7 bases). With 2 bases removed from V and 12 bases from J, the gap between germline ends came to 16 bases. Germline V gene data show CDR1 as SEHNR and CDR2 as FQNEAQ (reference sequence). This CDR3 region has 13 residues. The CDR3: CASSLTDRRREYF. The DNA of the CDR3 is TGTGCCAGCAGCTTAACGGACAGGAGGAGGGAGTACTTC.

V usage is TRBV4-1 and J usage is TRBJ1-1, with D unclear. CDR1 is MGHRA and CDR2 is YSYEKL in the germline V gene. The CDR3 sequence is 14 residues long. V lost 1 base and J lost 0, with 6 bases in between. CDR3: CASSQGGLNTEAFF. The CDR3 nucleotides are TGCGCCAGCAGCCAAGGCGGACTGAACACTGAAGCTTTCTTT.

The chain couples TRBV10-3 to TRBJ2-7, with 7 bases aligning to TRBD2. The CDR3 covers 16 residues. The germline V gene has CDR1 ENHRY and CDR2 SYGVKD. V trimming: 6 bases; J trimming: 6 bases; junction bases outside the gene matches: 17. The CDR3 is CAISIPPGLVWFEQYV. The CDR3 bases are TGTGCCATCAGCATACCTCCAGGACTAGTTTGGTTCGAGCAGTACGTC.

In this sample, this clone is medium-sized. The gene calls are TRBV27 and TRBJ1-1; D is unresolved. V lost 3 bases and J lost 4, with 12 bases in between. The CDR3 sequence is 14 residues long. Germline V gene sequence: CDR1 MNHEY, CDR2 SMNVEV (reference sequence). CDR3 residues: CASSFTYRGTEAFF. As DNA, the CDR3 is TGTGCCAGCAGTTTTACCTACAGAGGCACTGAAGCTTTCTTT.

The chain recombines TRBV2 with TRBJ2-1; a weak D match, TRBD1 (5 bases). Trimming took off 4 bases at V and 5 bases at J, with 15 bases between the two ends. The CDR3 runs 15 residues. The germline V gene has CDR1 SNHLY and CDR2 FYNNEI. Here the CDR3 reads CASSAPTDIHNEQFF. CDR3 DNA sequence: TGTGCCAGCAGTGCCCCGACAGATATTCACAATGAGCAGTTCTTC.

The V call is TRBV11-2, the J call TRBJ2-1; 11 bases are a match to TRBD2. Trimming cost V 3 bases and J 5 bases; bases outside gene matches: 6. Germline lookup yields CDR1 SGHAT and CDR2 FQNNGV. CDR3 length: 16 residues. The CDR3 nucleotides read TGTGCCAGCAGCTTCCATAGCGGGAGGGCCGACAATGAGCAGTTCTTC. It is translated as CASSFHSGRADNEQFF.

V and J are TRBV6-4 and TRBJ2-3; 10 nucleotides line up with TRBD2. Trimming at V came to 0 bases and at J to 2 bases, leaving 2 bases not matched to a gene. The CDR3 is 16 amino acids. From germline, CDR1 is MRHNA and CDR2 SNTAGT. The CDR3 spells CASSDSSGGATDTQYF. The DNA of the CDR3 is TGTGCCAGCAGTGACTCAAGCGGGGGGGCCACAGATACGCAGTATTTT.

Comments on this clone: A much larger clone lies one base from this, so it may be a read error. The same CDR3 can be traced to other DNA sequences in this sample. The chain is built from TRBV29-1 and TRBJ1-2; 7 bases line up with TRBD1. V was pared by 7 bases and J by 8 bases, with 7 bases of the junction left unmatched. The germline V gene encodes CDR1 SQVTM and CDR2 ANQGSEA. The CDR3 is 11 amino acids. This CDR3 reads CSGERQGGYTF. CDR3 nucleotide sequence: TGCAGCGGAGAACGACAGGGCGGCTACACCTTC.

The CDR3 is CASRGYYEQYF. The CDR3 DNA reads TGTGCCAGCAGGGGGTACTACGAGCAGTACTTC. The chain uses TRBV6-6 and TRBJ2-7; no firm D call. Germline V lookup: CDR1 MNHNY, CDR2 SVGAGI (reference sequence). CDR3 length: 11 residues. Trimming removed 6 bases from V and 3 bases from J, with 6 bases in between.

The genes are TRBV18 and TRBJ2-1; D is possibly TRBD1 or TRBD2 (5 bases each). Trimming took off 2 bases at V and 1 base at J, with 21 bases between the two ends. This CDR3 has 19 residues. CDR1 is KGHSH, CDR2 LQKENI, per germline. Here the CDR3 reads CASSPRGPERVRSYNEQFF. The CDR3 DNA follows: TGTGCCAGCTCACCAAGGGGACCTGAGAGAGTTCGGTCCTACAATGAGCAGTTCTTC.

The chain employs TRBV10-3 and TRBJ2-3; 10 bases fit TRBD1. Germline V gene data show CDR1 as ENHRY and CDR2 as SYGVKD. J gave up 1 base and V 3 bases, and 16 bases lay outside the gene matches. The CDR3 spans 20 residues. DNA for the CDR3: TGTGCCATCAGTGAACCCACGACCGGGACAGGGGAGTCTGGCACAGATACGCAGTATTTT. This translates into CAISEPTTGTGESGTDTQYF.

This sequence joins TRBV6-5 and TRBJ1-5; D uncertain. Trimming cost V 10 bases and J 5 bases, with 9 bases left between them. Germline-derived CDR1 and CDR2 are MNHEY and SVGAGI. The CDR3 spans 11 residues. This CDR3 reads CATKTHQPQHF. DNA of the CDR3: TGTGCCACCAAAACCCATCAGCCCCAGCATTTT.

This sequence joins TRBV14 and TRBJ1-2, with 8 bases identical to TRBD1. After removal of 3 bases from V and 7 bases from J, the junction contained 13 bases not matched to a gene. Germline V gene lookup returns CDR1 SGHDN and CDR2 FVKESK. The CDR3 is 16 amino acids. This chain's CDR3 is CASSQRDRKTLGGYTF. The CDR3 coding sequence is TGTGCCAGCAGCCAGCGGGACAGGAAGACGCTTGGTGGCTACACCTTC.

This rearrangement joins TRBV30 to TRBJ1-3; 7 bases agree with TRBD1. Germline-derived CDR1 and CDR2 are GTSNPN and SVGIG (reference sequence). The CDR3 loop spans 13 amino acids. V lost 6 bases, J lost 2 bases, and 4 bases stayed unmatched. For the CDR3, the DNA is TGTGCCTGTAAGGGACAGACTGGAAACACCATATATTTT. Translation gives CACKGQTGNTIYF.

V and J are TRBV14 and TRBJ2-7; D uncertain. Trimming cost V 0 bases and J 11 bases, with 11 bases left between them. CDR1 and CDR2 from the germline V gene are SGHDN and FVKESK. The CDR3 loop spans 12 amino acids. CDR3 sequence reads: CASSQDRTEKYF. CDR3 nucleotide sequence: TGTGCCAGCAGCCAAGATCGTACAGAAAAGTACTTC.

This rearrangement joins TRBV7-9 to TRBJ1-1, with D perhaps matching TRBD1 (5 bases). Between the trimmed V and J ends, which lost 5 bases and 3 bases, there was a span of 16 bases. The germline V gene has CDR1 SEHNR and CDR2 FQNEAQ (reference sequence). CDR3 length equals 15 residues. The CDR3 loop reads CASSPWGGSDTEAFF. CDR3 sequence (DNA): TGTGCCAGCAGCCCGTGGGGGGGGTCGGACACTGAAGCTTTCTTT.

The V gene is TRBV10-2, the J gene TRBJ2-7; maybe TRBD1 (5 bases). CDR3 length: 12 amino acids. CDR1 is WSHSY and CDR2 is SAAADI in the germline V gene. Trimming shortened V by 9 bases and J by 5 bases, and 14 bases separated the two germline ends. The CDR3 DNA reads as TGCGCCAGAAGGGGCCGAATCCACGAGCAGTACGTC. It codes for CARRGRIHEQYV.